Each of the 19 T cell receptor beta chains below was sequenced from the same sample in a study of blood T cell repertoires in COVID-19. Generated by immunoSEQ multiplex PCR, the TCRdb table keeps only in-frame clones and is missing some. The sample consists of roughly 250,000 clones, roughly nine tenths of them appearing once. The specimen sequenced was peripheral blood. Source of these receptors: a man in his fifties or sixties who had recovered from COVID-19.

The chain combines TRBV5-1 with TRBJ2-1, with 10 bases fitting TRBD2. This CDR3 is built from 19 residues. V was pared by 4 bases and J by 8 bases, with 21 bases of the junction left unmatched. Germline V gives CDR1 SGHRS, CDR2 YFSETQ. The CDR3 sequence: CASSLRKRGGLNKNDEQFF. The CDR3 DNA reads TGCGCCAGCAGCCTGCGCAAGCGGGGGGGCCTGAACAAGAACGATGAGCAGTTCTTC.

The chain recombines TRBV6-5 with TRBJ1-6; 8 bases are a match to TRBD1. Germline V gene data show CDR1 as MNHEY and CDR2 as SVGAGI. The CDR3 has 15 residues. V was clipped by 4 bases and J by 9 bases; unmatched bases: 8. As DNA, the CDR3 is TGTGCCAGCAGTTCATGGACAGGGAGGGTTTCACCCCTCCACTTT. Amino acid sequence: CASSSWTGRVSPLHF.

The chain joins TRBV9 to TRBJ2-2; 7 bases line up with TRBD2. Germline assignment: CDR1 SGDLS and CDR2 YYNGEE. V shed 4 bases and J 1 base; nucleotides not matched to a gene: 7. This CDR3 is 16 amino acids long. Here the CDR3 DNA reads TGTGCCAGCAGCAGTCTAGCGGCTATGAACACCGGGGAGCTGTTTTTT. Amino acids: CASSSLAAMNTGELFF.

The chain is built from TRBV9 and TRBJ2-5; no reliable D call. V was shortened by 6 bases and J by 5 bases, with 17 bases between the two germline ends. CDR3 length: 14 residues. CDR1 SGDLS and CDR2 YYNGEE come from the germline V gene. The CDR3: CASTNPYVGETQYF. The CDR3 DNA reads as TGTGCCAGCACCAACCCCTACGTCGGGGAGACCCAGTACTTC.

J is TRBJ1-3 and V is TRBV4-2, with D tentatively TRBD1 (6 bases). Trimming removed 0 bases from V and 0 bases from J, with 12 bases in between. Germline CDR1 reads LGHNA; CDR2 reads YNFKEQ. CDR3 length equals 17 residues. CDR3 sequence (DNA): TGTGCCAGCAGCCAAGACGGGCAGGGGAACTCTGGAAACACCATATATTTT. It codes for CASSQDGQGNSGNTIYF.

This chain joins TRBV11-2 and TRBJ2-7; D is ambiguous. The length of the CDR3 is 15 residues. Germline assignment: CDR1 SGHAT and CDR2 FQNNGV. V dropped 2 bases and J dropped 3 bases, with 14 bases sitting between them. In DNA form, the CDR3 reads TGTGCCAGCAGCTTATGGGTAGATGGCGGCTACGAGCAGTACTTC. Amino acid sequence: CASSLWVDGGYEQYF.

The rearrangement links TRBV12-5 to TRBJ2-1; 13 bases align to TRBD2. The junction had 5 bases not matched to a gene; V was cut back by 5 bases and J by 10 bases. Germline assignment: CDR1 LGHNT and CDR2 FRNRAP. This CDR3 has 14 residues. The CDR3 spells CASGPPGLAGEQFF. The CDR3 nucleotides are TGTGCTAGTGGTCCCCCGGGACTAGCGGGGGAGCAGTTCTTC. Full variable domain (remainder filled in from reference TRBV12-5 and TRBJ2-1): DARVTQTPRHKVTEMGQEVTMRCQPILGHNTVFWYRQTMMQGLELLAYFRNRAPLDDSGMPKDRFSAEMPDATLATLKIQPSEPRDSAVYFCASGPPGLAGEQFFGPGTRLTVL.

The chain has TRBV19 and TRBJ1-6, with 7 bases that match TRBD1. The CDR3 has 15 amino acids. With V trimmed by 2 bases and J by 5 bases, 3 bases remained unmatched. CDR1 LNHDA and CDR2 SQIVND come from the germline V gene (reference sequence). The CDR3 loop is CASSITGADNSPLHF. CDR3 coding DNA: TGTGCCAGTAGTATAACAGGGGCGGATAATTCACCCCTCCACTTT.

The chain links TRBV12-3 or TRBV12-4 to TRBJ2-4, with D possibly matching TRBD2 (5 bases). The CDR3 spans 13 residues. The V gene lost 8 bases and the J gene lost 5 bases, with 13 bases spanning the gap. Here the CDR3 DNA reads TGTGCCAGCGAGCGGCGAGCGGAAAACATTCAGTACTTC. Translated: CASERRAENIQYF.

This chain links TRBV6-6 with TRBJ1-1; 10 bases map to TRBD1. CDR1 and CDR2 (germline): MNHNY, SVGAGI (reference sequence). This CDR3 comprises 16 residues. Trimming took 2 bases from V and 5 from J; bases not matched to a gene: 8. The CDR3 loop reads CASSYGRGQGLTEAFF. The CDR3 DNA is TGTGCCAGCAGTTACGGCCGGGGACAGGGGTTAACTGAAGCTTTCTTT.

Written as DNA, the CDR3 is TGTGCCAGCAGCCTTAGGACAGCTATCTATGGCTACACCTTC. Translating gives CASSLRTAIYGYTF. V and J are TRBV7-8 and TRBJ1-2, with a weak D call TRBD1 (6 bases). Germline lookup yields CDR1 SGHVS and CDR2 FQNEAQ. CDR3 length: 14 amino acids. V was trimmed by 5 bases and J by 4 bases, leaving 14 bases between them.

The chain carries TRBV7-6 and TRBJ2-7; D perhaps matches TRBD1 (5 bases). Trimming took 1 base from V and 0 from J, leaving 16 bases between them. CDR1 and CDR2 from the germline V gene are SGHVS and FNYEAQ. The CDR3 runs to 17 residues. The CDR3 spells CASSLGEEDSISYEQYF. The CDR3 nucleotides are TGTGCCAGCAGCTTAGGCGAGGAAGACAGCATCTCCTACGAGCAGTACTTC.

V gene TRBV3-1 (or the pseudogene TRBV3-2) combines with J gene TRBJ2-1; a possible D gene is TRBD2 (5 bases). This CDR3 has 14 amino acids. Trimming left V 2 bases short and J 4 bases short, with 9 bases between. Germline V gene lookup returns CDR1 LGHDT and CDR2 YNNKEL (reference sequence). The CDR3 reads CASSQPGKYNEQFF. The CDR3 coding sequence is TGTGCCAGCAGCCAACCCGGGAAATACAATGAGCAGTTCTTC.

V usage is TRBV6-2 or TRBV6-3 and J usage is TRBJ2-7; weak D call: TRBD2 (6 bases). Trimming removed 2 bases at V and 5 bases at J, with 19 bases between. The CDR3 spans 16 residues. The germline CDR1 and CDR2 sequences are MNHEY and SVGEGT. The chain's CDR3 is CASSYLVVGREDEQYV. CDR3 coding DNA: TGTGCCAGCAGTTACCTCGTTGTGGGCAGGGAGGACGAGCAGTACGTC.

The chain recombines TRBV5-1 with TRBJ2-7, with 8 bases that match TRBD2. CDR3 length: 14 residues. The V gene end was trimmed by 1 base and the J gene end by 2 bases; junction bases not matched to a gene: 2. The germline gives CDR1 SGHRS, CDR2 YFSETQ. CDR3 sequence (DNA): TGCGCCAGCAGCTTGAGCGGGGGTCCCTACGAGCAGTACTTC. Amino acid sequence: CASSLSGGPYEQYF. Using reference TRBV5-1 and TRBJ2-7 for the parts outside the CDR3, the full variable domain is KAGVTQTPRYLIKTRGQQVTLSCSPISGHRSVSWYQQTPGQGLQFLFEYFSETQRNKGNFPGRFSGRQFSNSRSEMNVSTLELGDSALYLCASSLSGGPYEQYFGPGTRLTVT.

The genes are TRBV21-1 and TRBJ1-5; the D call of TRBD1 is as the table states it, not checked on the DNA. TRBV21-1 is a known pseudogene. The CDR3 extends over 19 amino acids. The CDR3 region has the DNA TGTGCCAGCAGCATCAGGGGGACCTTCCTCCCGTGGAGCAATCAGCCCCAGCATTTT. This codes for CASSIRGTFLPWSNQPQHF.

This clone was detected only a few times. The V and J genes are TRBV2 and TRBJ2-1, with 9 bases fitting TRBD2. The ends lost 9 bases at V and 7 bases at J; junction bases unmatched: 10. Germline CDR1 and CDR2: SNHLY and FYNNEI. This CDR3 is built from 14 residues. CDR3 residues: CASRRGGLRNEQFF. CDR3 DNA: TGTGCCAGTCGGCGGGGGGGCCTGAGGAATGAGCAGTTCTTC.

The rearrangement uses TRBV30 and TRBJ1-5; 8 bases match TRBD1. The CDR3 spans 13 residues. V trimming: 2 bases; J trimming: 7 bases; junction bases outside the gene matches: 4. Germline-derived CDR1 and CDR2 are GTSNPN and SVGIG (reference sequence). CDR3 DNA sequence: TGTGCCTGGAGTTCCAGGGGGCCCCAGCCCCAGCATTTT. As protein: CAWSSRGPQPQHF.

This chain connects TRBV27 to TRBJ2-7, with 9 bases matching TRBD2. The ends lost 3 bases at V and 4 bases at J; junction bases unmatched: 7. Germline V CDR1 and CDR2: MNHEY, SMNVEV (reference sequence). The CDR3 runs 15 residues. The CDR3 DNA reads TGTGCCAGCAGTTTTTTGGGCGGGGGGGCATACGAGCAGTACTTC. Translating gives CASSFLGGGAYEQYF.